The 13 T cell receptor beta chains reported below all come from one sample, sequenced in a study of T-cell reconstitution after alpha-beta-depleted transplantation in children. Library preparation (for TCRbeta) was performed with unique molecular identifiers. MiXCR was run by TCRdb on the PCR reads, yielding one entry per CDR3 protein. The sample lists some 290,000 distinct CDR3 sequences; 9.9% were seen once. The source was PBMCs from the stem cell graft donor, collected from the stem cell graft. All receptors come from a human donor who donated a stem cell graft to a child with SCID.

The V gene is TRBV12-3 or TRBV12-4, the J gene TRBJ2-3; D is uncertain. V lost 6 bases and J 5 bases, leaving 12 bases between the germline ends. This CDR3 spans 13 amino acids. CDR3: CASRRPPGDTQYF. The CDR3 coding sequence is TGTGCCAGCAGAAGGCCCCCGGGAGATACGCAGTATTTT.

This clonotype occurred a few times. This chain links TRBV7-9 with TRBJ2-7; possible D gene TRBD1, 5 bases. This CDR3 spans 14 amino acids. The V gene's germline CDR1 is SEHNR and CDR2 FQNEAQ (reference sequence). V was shortened by 4 bases and J by 2 bases, with 12 bases between the two germline ends. CDR3: CASSSTTVAYEQYF. Written as DNA, the CDR3 is TGTGCCAGCAGCTCCACGACAGTTGCCTACGAGCAGTACTTC.

This clonotype was counted many times. The rearrangement joins TRBV12-5 to TRBJ2-1; D remains unclear. CDR3 length: 12 amino acids. The germline V gene has CDR1 LGHNT and CDR2 FRNRAP. The V end lost 5 bases, the J end lost 4 bases, and 6 bases lay between the germline ends. This CDR3 reads CASGTEYNEQFF. For the CDR3, the DNA is TGTGCTAGTGGTACGGAGTACAATGAGCAGTTCTTC.

A few counts support this clonotype. The rearrangement joins TRBV18 to TRBJ2-1; D is possibly TRBD1 (5 bases). CDR1 and CDR2 from the germline V gene are KGHSH and LQKENI. The ends were cut back, 6 bases at V and 0 bases at J, with 24 bases in the middle. The CDR3 runs to 19 residues. The CDR3 sequence: CASSHLGQSRASSYNEQFF. As DNA, the CDR3 is TGTGCCAGCTCCCACCTGGGGCAGTCTAGGGCAAGCTCCTACAATGAGCAGTTCTTC.

The J gene is TRBJ2-1, the V gene TRBV10-1, with 8 bases lining up with TRBD2. Germline V gene sequence: CDR1 WNHNN, CDR2 SYGVQD (reference sequence). The trim removed 3 bases at V and 0 bases at J, leaving 10 bases unmatched. CDR3 size: 18 residues. CDR3 in amino acids: CASSDQLGGGSSYNEQFF. The CDR3 DNA reads as TGCGCCAGCAGTGATCAGCTCGGGGGGGGTTCCTCCTACAATGAGCAGTTCTTC.

This chain uses TRBV4-1 with TRBJ2-3; no firm D call. The V end lost 6 bases, the J end lost 1 base, and 5 bases lay between the germline ends. Germline CDR1 is MGHRA and CDR2 is YSYEKL. The CDR3 is 12 amino acids. CDR3 sequence reads: CASRGRTDTQYF. CDR3 coding DNA: TGCGCCAGCAGGGGTCGCACAGATACGCAGTATTTT.

This chain connects TRBV11-2 to TRBJ1-2, with D maybe TRBD1 (5 bases). The CDR3 is 12 amino acids. Trimming removed 8 bases at V and 8 bases at J, with 15 bases between. The V gene's germline CDR1 is SGHAT and CDR2 FQNNGV. CDR3 region: CASQRDFGGYTF. The CDR3 DNA follows: TGTGCCAGCCAACGGGACTTTGGGGGCTACACCTTC. The variable domain in full, completed from reference TRBV11-2 and TRBJ1-2, reads EAGVAQSPRYKIIEKRQSVAFWCNPISGHATLYWYQQILGQGPKLLIQFQNNGVVDDSQLPKDRFSAERLKGVDSTLKIQPAKLEDSAVYLCASQRDFGGYTFGSGTRLTVV.

The V and J genes are TRBV20-1 and TRBJ2-1, with D perhaps assigned TRBD1 or TRBD2 (9 bases each). Trimming left V 6 bases short and J 8 bases short, with 20 bases between. The germline CDR1 and CDR2 sequences are DFQATT and SNEGSKA (reference sequence). This CDR3 region has 14 residues. The CDR3 protein is CSAWDRAGGDEQFF. The DNA for the CDR3 is TGCAGTGCCTGGGACAGGGCGGGGGGGGATGAGCAGTTCTTC.

The rearrangement links TRBV5-1 to TRBJ2-7; D remains unclear. The germline V and J ends were trimmed by 4 bases and 6 bases, with 20 bases remaining between them. Germline V CDR1 and CDR2: SGHRS, YFSETQ. The CDR3 has 15 residues. The CDR3 nucleotides read TGCGCCAGCAGCATTACACCCGCCTCGGTTATCGAGCAGTACTTC. Protein sequence: CASSITPASVIEQYF.

This clonotype was counted between two and nine times. The chain combines TRBV10-3 with TRBJ1-2; D may be TRBD1 (6 bases). V dropped 4 bases and J dropped 4 bases, with 10 bases sitting between them. The CDR3 length is 13 residues. From germline, CDR1 is ENHRY and CDR2 SYGVKD. CDR3 amino acids: CAISGGQTYGYTF. DNA of the CDR3: TGTGCCATCAGTGGAGGACAGACCTATGGCTACACCTTC.

The J gene is TRBJ2-7, the V gene TRBV12-3 or TRBV12-4; TRBD2 is a possible D gene (5 bases). Trimming cost V 5 bases and J 7 bases, with 24 bases left between them. The CDR3 loop spans 16 amino acids. The DNA for the CDR3 is TGTGCCAGCAGTCGCGATGCCCCGGATATTAGGAGGGAGCAGTACTTC. It encodes CASSRDAPDIRREQYF.

This clonotype was picked up a small number of times. The chain uses TRBV25-1 and TRBJ2-5; TRBD2 might be the D (7 bases). Trimming shortened V by 8 bases and J by 5 bases, and 21 bases separated the two germline ends. The CDR3 loop spans 15 amino acids. CDR1 MGHDK and CDR2 SYGVNS come from the germline V gene. CDR3 sequence (DNA): TGTGCCAGCTCTCGGACTAGGGGGGTCGAGGAGACCCAGTACTTC. Translating gives CASSRTRGVEETQYF.

The chain couples TRBV7-2 to TRBJ2-1; no reliable D call. CDR3 length: 14 residues. Trimming shortened V by 2 bases and J by 7 bases, and 12 bases separated the two germline ends. Germline-derived CDR1 and CDR2 are SGHTA and FQGNSA. The CDR3 DNA reads as TGTGCCAGCAGCTTAAGTCCTTTAGAGAATGAGCAGTTCTTC. Protein sequence: CASSLSPLENEQFF.